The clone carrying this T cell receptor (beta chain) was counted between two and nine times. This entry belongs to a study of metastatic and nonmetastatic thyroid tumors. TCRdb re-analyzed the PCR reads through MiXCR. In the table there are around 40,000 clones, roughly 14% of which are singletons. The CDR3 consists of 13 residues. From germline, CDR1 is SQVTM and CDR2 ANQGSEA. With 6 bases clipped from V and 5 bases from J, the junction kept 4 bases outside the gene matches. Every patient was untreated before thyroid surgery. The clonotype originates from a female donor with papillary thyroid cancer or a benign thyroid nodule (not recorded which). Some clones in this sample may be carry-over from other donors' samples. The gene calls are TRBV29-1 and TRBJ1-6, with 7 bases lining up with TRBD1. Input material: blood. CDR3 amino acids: CSVATGNNSPLHF. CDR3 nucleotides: TGCAGCGTAGCGACAGGGAATAATTCACCCCTCCACTTT.